This T cell receptor beta chain was observed in a study of monozygotic twins with inflammatory bowel disease (dated by TCRdb to 2018 to 2020). The study in broad terms: The full study comprised some 30 monozygotic twin pairs: nine German pairs (four IBD-concordant, five IBD-discordant) and 19 IBD-discordant Danish pairs. The search for disease-associated traits relied mainly on comparing IBD patients with their genetically identical healthy co-twins within discordant pairs. Each individual had, on average, about 151 000 unique TCRalpha sequences and 181 000 unique TCRbeta sequences available for analysis. Results the study describes overall, beyond this receptor: TCRbeta repertoire diversity, by inverse Simpson index, was decreased in IBD patients compared with their healthy co-twins. The results gave no support for a single strong signal or clonotype linked to IBD. Repertoire similarity did not differ between concordant and discordant twins, possibly due to limited statistical power. Because patients received different immunosuppressive treatments, the repertoires may have picked up extra background noise and variability between individuals. Distinction between different T cell subtypes could not be achieved in the analysis. Compared with healthy twins, IBD patients had fewer clonotypes in common with other individuals, a difference most pronounced in patients showing signs of disease activity.

A roughly 2.7 ml peripheral blood sample was drawn into PAXgene tubes per donor and stored at -80°C. Without any T cell sorting, total RNA was extracted from whole blood using the PAXgene blood miRNA kit on an automated QIAcube. Deep TCRalpha and TCRbeta repertoire profiling with unique molecular barcoding was performed on peripheral blood of monozygotic twin pairs concordant or discordant for inflammatory bowel disease. Smoking habits were recorded for all twin pairs, and individuals were classified as current, former or never smokers. Receptors were amplified or captured by 5' RACE. Each TCR library was prepared from about 3,400 ng of total RNA. For each sample, cDNA was synthesized in eight separate reactions using SMARTScribe reverse transcriptase. Unique molecular identifiers containing a 6-nucleotide sample barcode were introduced through template switching during cDNA synthesis. Two nested PCRs of around 16 and 10 cycles amplified the TCRalpha and TCRbeta cDNA, and bead purification followed each PCR. Before amplification, the cDNA was both treated with uracil DNA-glycosylase and purified with the QIAquick PCR purification kit. The second PCR was the step at which Illumina TruSeq-compatible adapters and sample-specific barcodes were added. TapeStation and Qubit were used to check library quality and concentration, and roughly 5.5 ng of each library was pooled. Sequencing of the pooled libraries was done on an Illumina HiSeq2500 single-index Rapid Run using custom sequencing primers and 2 x 100 bp reads. The original methods were these. UMI-based consensus assembly with MiGEC version 1.2.6 was used to correct PCR and sequencing errors. V(D)J alignment, clonotype assembly and CDR3 extraction were performed with MiXCR version 2.1.1. To normalise gene usage, clonotype sharing and MAIT/NKT TCR abundance, the top 1000, 10 000 and 20 000 clonotypes in each sample were analysed. Diversity was computed as the inverse Simpson index with the vegan R package after downsampling to 27 000 UMIs. Paired Mann-Whitney U tests on discordant twin pairs were used, with Benjamini-Hochberg multiple-testing correction. Each entry corresponds to one CDR3 protein sequence from reads that TCRdb reprocessed, and DNA is not given. Clone size and V and J calls follow TCRdb, not the original study. This sample's clone table shows 300,000 to 400,000 distinct CDR3 sequences. The ten top clones hold 2% to 3% of the sample.

Details on this clonotype: What antigen it recognizes has not been identified.

Per the germline V gene, SGHAT is the CDR1 and FQNNGV is the CDR2. Its CDR3 holds 19 amino acids, cysteine through phenylalanine. No DNA sequence was recorded. Rearrangement joined TRBV11-2 to TRBJ2-1; TCRdb returns TRBD1, unconfirmable since there is no DNA. The receptor comes from a human donor with ulcerative colitis or Crohn's disease, or a healthy co-twin of an affected twin (not recorded which). Material for sequencing was blood. This receptor carries the CDR3 CASSNTRSWGRGAYNEQFF.